Listed below are T cell receptor beta chains from one sample, sequenced in a study of siplizumab effects on memory and regulatory T cells. Measured with immunoSEQ multiplex PCR; TCRdb has only the in-frame clones, and not every one. Of about 100,000 clones listed, 91% are singletons. Sequencing was done on a sample of CD4+ T cells sorted from blood. These receptors all stem from a human donor in good health. The CDR3 runs from the conserved cysteine through the conserved F or W. A D gene is named only where the DNA matches it firmly. Some rows mark clone size as missing; the rest say once, few, many or name a class of expanded clone.

V	J	size	D	CDR3	DNA
TRBV4-2	TRBJ2-6	.	.	CASSQKLTGSGANVLTF	TGTGCCAGCAGCCAAAAGTTAACAGGGTCTGGGGCCAACGTCCTGACTTTC
TRBV7-2	TRBJ2-2	.	.	CASSLEGVTNTGELFF	TGTGCCAGCAGCTTAGAGGGGGTCACCAACACCGGGGAGCTGTTTTTT
TRBV20-1	TRBJ2-3	.	.	CSALPTDTQYF	TGCAGTGCTCTACCCACAGATACGCAGTATTTT
TRBV29-1	TRBJ2-7	.	.	CSAKVWTTFDEQYF	TGCAGCGCTAAAGTCTGGACTACGTTCGACGAGCAGTACTTC
TRBV4-1	TRBJ2-1	.	.	CASSQSRLGRSSYNEQFF	TGCGCCAGCAGCCAATCCCGACTAGGGCGAAGCTCCTACAATGAGCAGTTCTTC
TRBV4-3	TRBJ1-1	.	.	CASSQVVLNTEAFF	TGCGCCAGCAGCCAAGTAGTGTTGAACACTGAAGCTTTCTTT
TRBV12-5	TRBJ2-2	.	TRBD2	CASEMRLAGATGELFF	TGTGCTAGTGAAATGCGTCTAGCGGGAGCCACCGGGGAGCTGTTTTTT
TRBV4-3	TRBJ2-1	.	TRBD1	CASSPRTGVYNEQFF	TGCGCCAGCAGCCCCCGGACAGGAGTATACAATGAGCAGTTCTTC
TRBV7-9	TRBJ2-5	.	.	CASSLRQDSQETQYF	TGTGCCAGCAGCTTAAGGCAAGATTCCCAAGAGACCCAGTACTTC
TRBV18	TRBJ1-6	.	.	CASSPLGENSPLHF	TGTGCCAGCTCACCACTGGGGGAGAATTCACCCCTCCACTTT
TRBV19	TRBJ1-1	.	TRBD1	CASSIDSDRGTEAFF	TGTGCCAGTAGTATAGATTCGGACAGGGGGACTGAAGCTTTCTTT
TRBV5-4	TRBJ2-7	.	.	CASSLIGNYEQYF	TGTGCCAGCAGCTTGATTGGAAACTACGAGCAGTACTTC
TRBV7-8	TRBJ2-5	few	TRBD2	CASSPLIIRGTSEETQYF	TGTGCCAGCAGCCCACTGATTATTAGGGGGACTAGCGAGGAGACCCAGTACTTC
TRBV5-6	TRBJ2-3	.	.	CASSSPGLGSTDTQYF	TGTGCCAGCAGCTCCCCGGGACTGGGAAGCACAGATACGCAGTATTTT
TRBV5-4	TRBJ1-1	.	TRBD1	CASSFRQGATEAFF	TGTGCCAGCAGCTTCCGACAGGGGGCTACTGAAGCTTTCTTT
TRBV7-3	TRBJ2-3	.	.	CASSLLGDTQYF	TGTGCCAGCAGCTTACTAGGAGATACGCAGTATTTT
TRBV7-6	TRBJ1-3	.	.	CASSLDRGASGNTIYF	TGTGCCAGCAGCTTAGATCGGGGGGCCTCTGGAAACACCATATATTTT
TRBV15	TRBJ2-2	.	TRBD1	CATSRDTGGAHTGELFF	TGTGCCACCAGCAGGGACACAGGGGGCGCACACACCGGGGAGCTGTTTTTT
TRBV7-3	TRBJ1-2	.	.	CASSLGGANYGYTF	TGTGCCAGCAGCTTGGGGGGAGCTAACTATGGCTACACCTTC
TRBV10-3	TRBJ2-1	.	TRBD1	CAISEGQGLSANEQFF	TGTGCCATCAGTGAGGGACAGGGCCTGAGTGCCAATGAGCAGTTCTTC
TRBV6-6	TRBJ1-1	.	.	CASSYLYGEAFF	TGTGCCAGCAGTTACCTTTATGGTGAAGCTTTCTTT
TRBV28	TRBJ1-1	.	.	CASSLGGGSTEAFF	TGTGCCAGCAGTTTGGGCGGGGGTAGCACTGAAGCTTTCTTT
TRBV5-1	TRBJ2-3	.	.	CASSWTPEDTDTQYF	TGCGCCAGCAGCTGGACCCCCGAGGACACAGATACGCAGTATTTT
TRBV19	TRBJ1-3	few	.	CASSYSGNTIYF	TGTGCCAGTAGCTACTCTGGAAACACCATATATTTT
TRBV5-1	TRBJ1-1	once	.	CASSLYQLSSTEAFF	TGCGCCAGCAGCTTGTATCAACTATCGAGCACTGAAGCTTTCTTT
TRBV6-6	TRBJ1-6	.	TRBD1	CASSLNRGGSPLHF	TGTGCCAGCAGCCTAAACAGGGGGGGTTCACCCCTCCACTTT
TRBV29-1	TRBJ1-2	.	.	CSVDDSHYGYTF	TGCAGCGTTGACGACAGCCATTATGGCTACACCTTC
TRBV2	TRBJ1-1	.	.	CASSELPGGNTEAFF	TGTGCCAGCAGTGAACTGCCGGGGGGGAACACTGAAGCTTTCTTT
TRBV4-2	TRBJ2-7	.	.	CASSQARGSSYEQYF	TGTGCCAGCAGCCAAGCTAGGGGGAGCTCCTACGAGCAGTACTTC